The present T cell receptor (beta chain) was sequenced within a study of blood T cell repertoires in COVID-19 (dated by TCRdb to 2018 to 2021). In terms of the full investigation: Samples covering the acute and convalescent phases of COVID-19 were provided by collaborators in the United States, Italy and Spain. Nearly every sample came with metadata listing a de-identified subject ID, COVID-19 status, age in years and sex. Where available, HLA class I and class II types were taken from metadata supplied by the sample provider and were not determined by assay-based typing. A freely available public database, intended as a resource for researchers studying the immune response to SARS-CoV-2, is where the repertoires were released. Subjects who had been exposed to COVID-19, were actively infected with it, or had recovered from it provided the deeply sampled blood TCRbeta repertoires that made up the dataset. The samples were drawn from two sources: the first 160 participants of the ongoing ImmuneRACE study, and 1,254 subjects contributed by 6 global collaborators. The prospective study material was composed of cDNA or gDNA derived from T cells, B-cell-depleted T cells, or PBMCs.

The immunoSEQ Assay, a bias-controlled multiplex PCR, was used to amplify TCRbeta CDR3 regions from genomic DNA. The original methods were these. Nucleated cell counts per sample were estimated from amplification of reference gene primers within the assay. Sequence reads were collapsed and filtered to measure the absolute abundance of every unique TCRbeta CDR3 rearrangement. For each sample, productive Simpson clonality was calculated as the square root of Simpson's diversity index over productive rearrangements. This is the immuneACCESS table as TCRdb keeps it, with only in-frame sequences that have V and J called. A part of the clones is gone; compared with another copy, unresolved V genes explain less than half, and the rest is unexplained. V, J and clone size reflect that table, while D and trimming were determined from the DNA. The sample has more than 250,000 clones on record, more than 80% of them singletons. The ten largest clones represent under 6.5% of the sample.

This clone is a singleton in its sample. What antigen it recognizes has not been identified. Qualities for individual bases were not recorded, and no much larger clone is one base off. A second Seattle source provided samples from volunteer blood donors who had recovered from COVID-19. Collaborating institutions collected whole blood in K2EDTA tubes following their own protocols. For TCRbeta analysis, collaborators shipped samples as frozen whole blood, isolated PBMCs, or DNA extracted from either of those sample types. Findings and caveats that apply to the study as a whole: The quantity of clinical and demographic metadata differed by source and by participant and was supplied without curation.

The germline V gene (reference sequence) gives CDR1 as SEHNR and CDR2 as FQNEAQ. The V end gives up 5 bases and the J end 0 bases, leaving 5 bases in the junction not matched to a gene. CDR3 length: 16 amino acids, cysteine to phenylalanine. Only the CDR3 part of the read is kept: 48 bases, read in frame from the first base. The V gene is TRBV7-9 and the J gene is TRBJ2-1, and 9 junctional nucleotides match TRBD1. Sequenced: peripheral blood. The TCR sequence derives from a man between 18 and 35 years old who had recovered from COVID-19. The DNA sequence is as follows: TGTGCCAGCAGCCCAAGGACAGGGGTCTCCTACAATGAGCAGTTCTTC. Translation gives CASSPRTGVSYNEQFF.